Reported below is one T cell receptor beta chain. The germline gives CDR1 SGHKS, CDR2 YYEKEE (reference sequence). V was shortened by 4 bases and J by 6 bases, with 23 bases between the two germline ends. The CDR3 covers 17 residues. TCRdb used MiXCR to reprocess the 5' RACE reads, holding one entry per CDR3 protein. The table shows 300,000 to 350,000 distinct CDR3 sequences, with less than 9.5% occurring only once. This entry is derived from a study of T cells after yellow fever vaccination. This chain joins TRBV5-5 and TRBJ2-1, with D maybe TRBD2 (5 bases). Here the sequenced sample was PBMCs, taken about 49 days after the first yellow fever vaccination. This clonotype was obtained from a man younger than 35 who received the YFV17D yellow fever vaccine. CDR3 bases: TGTGCCAGCAGCCCAACCGGAGGCCTAGCTTTTGTCAATGAGCAGTTCTTC. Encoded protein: CASSPTGGLAFVNEQFF.